This T cell receptor beta chain was found in a study of blood T cell repertoires in COVID-19. About the research overall: Both acute and convalescent COVID-19 samples were obtained from the United States, Italy and Spain.

The CDR3 has 15 residues. CDR1 SGDLS and CDR2 YYNGEE come from the germline V gene. With 4 bases removed from V and 4 bases from J, the gap between germline ends came to 17 bases. The method was immunoSEQ multiplex PCR; TCRdb's version includes in-frame clones alone and lacks a portion of them. The data contain roughly 66,000 clones, around 81% of them singletons. This receptor was taken from a woman aged 55-70 years with acute or convalescent COVID-19. The chain has TRBV9 and TRBJ1-1; the D gene is possibly TRBD1 (5 bases). The sequenced sample consisted of peripheral blood. CDR3 amino acids: CASSPDPGVGTEAFF. CDR3 in DNA: TGTGCCAGCAGCCCTGACCCGGGGGTGGGCACTGAAGCTTTCTTT. Together with reference TRBV9 and TRBJ1-1, the CDR3 gives the full variable domain: DSGVTQTPKHLITATGQRVTLRCSPRSGDLSVYWYQQSLDQGLQFLIQYYNGEERAKGNILERFSAQQFPDLHSELNLSSLELGDSALYFCASSPDPGVGTEAFFGQGTRLTVV.